This T cell receptor (beta chain) was observed in a study of vaccination effects on CD4 cells after COVID-19. General study results and limits: Pronounced clonal contraction occurred in clones induced by infection and by vaccine late after vaccination.

V lost 0 bases and J lost 6, with 20 bases in between. This CDR3 has 17 amino acids. CDR1 is SGHNT, CDR2 YENEEA, per germline. TCRdb keeps only in-frame clones here, not all; method: immunoSEQ multiplex PCR. Found here are about 46,000 clones, roughly 80% of them singletons; the top ten hold roughly 8.7%. Note on this clone: Its antigen is as yet unknown.

Subsequent to a culture period of around 10 days, CD4+ T cells were isolated. This sequence was found in a human donor who had a prior SARS-CoV-2 infection. J is TRBJ1-1 and V is TRBV11-3, with D hard to call. Sample: CD4+ T cells from PBMCs cultured without peptide, taken before COVID-19 vaccination. Here the CDR3 DNA reads TGTGCCAGCAGCTTAGATCATGGGGTTACTACGGGCGCTGAAGCTTTCTTT. Translating it yields CASSLDHGVTTGAEAFF.